The entry that follows covers one T cell receptor (beta chain) sequence. This record comes from a study of brain T cells in children with intractable seizures. This table comes from immunoSEQ multiplex PCR, and its TCRdb copy is limited to in-frame clones, with some not included. Of 5,000 or so clones listed, 90% to 95% are singletons. Surgery cases with the highest brain T cell transcript signatures were chosen for sequencing. Looked up from germline, CDR1 is MNHNS and CDR2 is SASEGT. V dropped 0 bases and J dropped 8 bases, with 16 bases sitting between them. The length of the CDR3 is 15 residues. This chain links TRBV6-1 with TRBJ1-2; weak D call: TRBD1 (6 bases). The sequencing here drew on resected brain tissue, taken at surgery. This TCR was sampled from a boy in the first two years of life with focal cortical dysplasia and intractable seizures. CDR3 in amino acids: CASSEAWGPLGGYTF. The CDR3 DNA reads as TGTGCCAGCAGTGAAGCATGGGGGCCCCTAGGGGGCTACACCTTC.